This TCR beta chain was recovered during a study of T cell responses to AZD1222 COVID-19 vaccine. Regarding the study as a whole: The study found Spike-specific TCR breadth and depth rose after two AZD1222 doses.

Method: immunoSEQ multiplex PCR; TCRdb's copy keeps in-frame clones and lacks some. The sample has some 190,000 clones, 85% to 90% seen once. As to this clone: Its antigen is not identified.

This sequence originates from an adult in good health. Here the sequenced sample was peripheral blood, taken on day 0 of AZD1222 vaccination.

The CDR3 sequence: CASSSGQGDQPQHF. The CDR3 DNA reads TGTGCCAGCAGTTCGGGACAGGGGGATCAGCCCCAGCATTTT. The chain recombines TRBV27 with TRBJ1-5; 11 positions match TRBD1. There are 14 residues in the CDR3. The V gene's germline CDR1 is MNHEY and CDR2 SMNVEV (reference sequence). Germline trimming cut 4 bases from V and 5 bases from J; bases unmatched to any gene: 1.